This T cell receptor beta chain was sequenced in a study of cytomegalovirus exposure and HLA in healthy donors. Study observations and caveats: Upon later analysis, HLA-associated TCR beta chains proved more clonally expanded than other, equally common chains. For TCR beta chains, V- and J-gene trimming was later linked to a missense DCLRE1C variant.

V shed 5 bases and J 6 bases; nucleotides not matched to a gene: 8. The germline V gene has CDR1 SGHNT and CDR2 YYREEE (reference sequence). The CDR3 has 15 residues. Details on this clone: What it binds is unknown.

60 Vbeta and 13 Jbeta primers were used in PCR. Measured with immunoSEQ multiplex PCR; TCRdb has only the in-frame clones, and not every one. The data hold 200,000 or so clones, with approximately 84% observed a single time. The sequencing sample was made of PBMCs. The clonotype originates from a woman in her 30s in good health and CMV-seropositive. The chain carries TRBV5-4 and TRBJ2-1; 10 bases fit TRBD1. CDR3 protein: CASSSGTGVSNEQFF. In DNA form, the CDR3 reads TGTGCCAGCAGTTCCGGGACAGGGGTGAGCAATGAGCAGTTCTTC.